The 8 T cell receptor beta chains below come from one sample, sequenced in a study of T cell responses to AZD1222 COVID-19 vaccine. Profiling relied on immunoSEQ multiplex PCR, and the TCRdb table lists in-frame clones only, not all of them. The repertoire includes some 120,000 clones, approximately 86% of them detected once, and around 6% sits in the top ten. This specimen consisted of peripheral blood, obtained on day 0 of AZD1222 vaccination. These receptors were obtained from an adult in good health.

The genes are TRBV30 and TRBJ1-6; tentative D call: TRBD1 (6 bases). The CDR3 has 17 residues. V was shortened by 2 bases and J by 10 bases, with 24 bases between the two germline ends. Germline CDR1 and CDR2: GTSNPN and SVGIG (reference sequence). Here the CDR3 DNA reads TGTGCCTGGAGTCTCTCACCCAGACAGGTTAGTAGCTCACCCCTCCACTTT. This codes for CAWSLSPRQVSSSPLHF. Variable domain in full (rest from reference TRBV30 and TRBJ1-6): SQTIHQWPATLVQPVGSPLSLECTVEGTSNPNLYWYRQAAGRGLQLLFYSVGIGQISSEVPQNLSASRPQDRQFILSSKKLLLSDSGFYLCAWSLSPRQVSSSPLHFGNGTRLTVT.

The chain is built from TRBV6-5 and TRBJ1-2; 8 bases agree with TRBD1. Per germline, CDR1 MNHEY and CDR2 SVGAGI. This CDR3 contains 14 residues. V was pared by 6 bases and J by 3 bases, with 6 bases of the junction left unmatched. CDR3 bases: TGTGCCAGCAGAGAGGACAGGGCGGACTATGGCTACACCTTC. As protein: CASREDRADYGYTF.

The chain employs TRBV28 and TRBJ1-6; the D is unclear. CDR1 MDHEN and CDR2 SYDVKM come from the germline V gene. The CDR3 has 15 residues. V shed 3 bases and J shed 1 base, with 7 bases lying between them. CDR3 loop: CASSFPQSYNSPLHF. The CDR3 coding sequence is TGTGCCAGCAGTTTTCCACAGTCCTATAATTCACCCCTCCACTTT.

The chain links TRBV4-3 to TRBJ2-2; tentatively, D is TRBD2 (6 bases). Germline loops: CDR1 LGHNA, CDR2 YSLEER. The CDR3 runs to 15 residues. Trimming pared 0 bases from V and 4 bases from J, leaving 9 bases between. In DNA, the CDR3 is TGCGCCAGCAGCCAAGATCCGGGGGTCACCGGGGAGCTGTTTTTT. This codes for CASSQDPGVTGELFF.

This clone was counted once. The rearrangement joins TRBV19 to TRBJ2-3; D is possibly TRBD1 (6 bases). Germline V gene data show CDR1 as LNHDA and CDR2 as SQIVND (reference sequence). V was trimmed by 3 bases and J by 2 bases, leaving 9 bases between them. The CDR3 contains 14 residues. CDR3 residues: CASSMGALTDTQYF. As DNA, the CDR3 is TGTGCCAGTAGTATGGGGGCCCTCACAGATACGCAGTATTTT.

This chain connects TRBV7-2 to TRBJ2-5; a weak D match, TRBD1 (5 bases). V lost 1 base and J 7 bases, leaving 7 bases between the germline ends. CDR3 length equals 12 residues. Germline-derived CDR1 and CDR2 are SGHTA and FQGNSA. The CDR3 sequence is CASSLEGPTQYF. The CDR3, as DNA: TGTGCCAGCAGCTTAGAGGGGCCGACCCAGTACTTC.

The chain joins TRBV6-5 to TRBJ1-1, with TRBD1 matching 8 bases. Germline CDR1 and CDR2: MNHEY and SVGAGI. V dropped 2 bases and J dropped 2; count of bases not matched to a gene: 1. This CDR3 is 14 amino acids long. DNA of the CDR3: TGTGCCAGCAGTTACACAGGGGGTAACACTGAAGCTTTCTTT. Its translation: CASSYTGGNTEAFF.

The chain combines TRBV6-6 with TRBJ2-7, with unresolved D. Per germline, CDR1 MNHNY and CDR2 SVGAGI (reference sequence). The CDR3 length is 12 residues. Between the trimmed V and J ends, which lost 6 bases and 3 bases, there was a span of 9 bases. The CDR3 bases are TGTGCCAGCAGCGATACGGGCTACGAGCAGTACTTC. Protein: CASSDTGYEQYF.